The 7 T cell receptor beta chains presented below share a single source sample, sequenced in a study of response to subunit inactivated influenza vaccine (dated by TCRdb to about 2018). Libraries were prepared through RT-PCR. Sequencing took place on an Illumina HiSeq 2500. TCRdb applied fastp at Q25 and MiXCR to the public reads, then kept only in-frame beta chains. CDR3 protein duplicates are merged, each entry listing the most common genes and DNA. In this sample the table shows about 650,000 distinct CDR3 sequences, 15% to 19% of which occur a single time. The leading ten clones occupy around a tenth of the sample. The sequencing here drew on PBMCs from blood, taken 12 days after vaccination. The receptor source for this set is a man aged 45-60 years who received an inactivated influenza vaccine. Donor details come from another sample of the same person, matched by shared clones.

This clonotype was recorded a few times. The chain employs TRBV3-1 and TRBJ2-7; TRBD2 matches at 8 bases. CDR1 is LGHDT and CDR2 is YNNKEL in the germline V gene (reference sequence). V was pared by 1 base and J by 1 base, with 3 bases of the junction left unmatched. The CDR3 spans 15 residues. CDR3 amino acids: CASSQAGGISYEQYF. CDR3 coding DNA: TGTGCCAGCAGCCAAGCGGGGGGGATTTCCTACGAGCAGTACTTC.

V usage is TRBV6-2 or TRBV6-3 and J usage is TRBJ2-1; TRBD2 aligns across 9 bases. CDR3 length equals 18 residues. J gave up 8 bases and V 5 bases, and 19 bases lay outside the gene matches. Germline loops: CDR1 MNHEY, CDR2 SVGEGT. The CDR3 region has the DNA TGTGCCAGCAGTCCAAGATGGACTAGCGCGAGGGTTTATCATGAGCAGTTCTTC. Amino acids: CASSPRWTSARVYHEQFF.

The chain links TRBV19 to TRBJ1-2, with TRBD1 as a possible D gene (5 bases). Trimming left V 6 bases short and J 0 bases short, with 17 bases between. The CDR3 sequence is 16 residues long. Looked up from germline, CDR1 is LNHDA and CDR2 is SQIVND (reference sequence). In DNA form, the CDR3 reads TGTGCCAGTAGAAACCGGGACCGCAATTCTAACTATGGCTACACCTTC. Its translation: CASRNRDRNSNYGYTF.

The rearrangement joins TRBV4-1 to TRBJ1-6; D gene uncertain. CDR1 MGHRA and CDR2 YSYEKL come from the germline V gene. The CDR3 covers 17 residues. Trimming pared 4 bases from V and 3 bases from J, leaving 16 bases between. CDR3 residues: CASSPTSKPDYNSPLHF. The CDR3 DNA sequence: TGCGCCAGCAGCCCAACCTCCAAGCCCGACTATAATTCACCCCTCCACTTT.

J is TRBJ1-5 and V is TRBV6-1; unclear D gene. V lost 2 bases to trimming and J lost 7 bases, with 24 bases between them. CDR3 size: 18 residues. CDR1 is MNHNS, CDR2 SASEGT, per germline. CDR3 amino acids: CASSERALGSGAFQPQHF. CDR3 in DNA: TGTGCCAGCAGTGAAAGGGCCCTCGGGTCAGGAGCATTCCAGCCCCAGCATTTT.

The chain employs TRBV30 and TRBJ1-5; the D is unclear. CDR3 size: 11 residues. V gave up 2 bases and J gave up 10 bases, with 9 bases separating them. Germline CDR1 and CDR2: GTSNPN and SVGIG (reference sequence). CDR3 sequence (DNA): TGTGCCTGGAGTTATTTTGGACCCCAGCATTTT. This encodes CAWSYFGPQHF.

The CDR3 protein is CAISEQGVRGHEQYF. CDR3 nucleotides: TGTGCCATCAGTGAGCAGGGGGTAAGGGGCCACGAGCAGTACTTC. This chain connects TRBV10-3 to TRBJ2-7; 7 bases are shared with TRBD1. V lost 2 bases and J lost 5; bases outside the gene matches: 9. This CDR3 has 15 residues. Germline assignment: CDR1 ENHRY and CDR2 SYGVKD.